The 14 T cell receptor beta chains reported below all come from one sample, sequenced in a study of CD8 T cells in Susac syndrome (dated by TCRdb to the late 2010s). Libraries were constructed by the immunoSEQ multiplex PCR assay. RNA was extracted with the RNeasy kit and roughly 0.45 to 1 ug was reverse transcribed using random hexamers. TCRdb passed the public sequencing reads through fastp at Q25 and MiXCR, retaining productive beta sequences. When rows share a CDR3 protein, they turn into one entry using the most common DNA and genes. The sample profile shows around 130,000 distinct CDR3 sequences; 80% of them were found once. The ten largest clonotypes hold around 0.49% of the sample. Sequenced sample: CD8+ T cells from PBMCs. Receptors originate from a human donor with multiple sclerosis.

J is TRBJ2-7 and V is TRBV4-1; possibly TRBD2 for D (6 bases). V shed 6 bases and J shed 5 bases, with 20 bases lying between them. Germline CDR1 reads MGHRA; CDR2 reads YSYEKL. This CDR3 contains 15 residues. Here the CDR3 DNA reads TGCGCCAGCAGACGTAGCGGAAGATCGGGAGACGAGCAGTACTTC. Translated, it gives CASRRSGRSGDEQYF.

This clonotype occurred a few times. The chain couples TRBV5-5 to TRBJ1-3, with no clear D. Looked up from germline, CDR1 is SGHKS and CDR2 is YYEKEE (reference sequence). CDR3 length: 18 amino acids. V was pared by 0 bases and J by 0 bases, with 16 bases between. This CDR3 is CASSLGTRGSLSGNTIYF. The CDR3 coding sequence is TGTGCCAGCAGCTTGGGAACTCGGGGAAGCCTCTCTGGAAACACCATATATTTT.

The CDR3 spells CASSRREGYNEQFF. The DNA for the CDR3 is TGTGCCAGCAGTAGGCGGGAGGGGTACAATGAGCAGTTCTTC. The chain uses TRBV6-2 or TRBV6-3 and TRBJ2-1, with TRBD2 matching 9 bases. This CDR3 contains 14 residues. V dropped 5 bases and J dropped 4; count of bases not matched to a gene: 3. Germline assignment: CDR1 MNHEY and CDR2 SVGEGT.

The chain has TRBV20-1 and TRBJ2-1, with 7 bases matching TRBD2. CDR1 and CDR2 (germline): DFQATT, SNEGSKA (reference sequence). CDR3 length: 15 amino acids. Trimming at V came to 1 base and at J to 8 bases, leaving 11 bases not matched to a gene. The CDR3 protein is CSARGFERERDEQFF. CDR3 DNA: TGCAGTGCTAGAGGGTTCGAGCGGGAAAGGGATGAGCAGTTCTTC.

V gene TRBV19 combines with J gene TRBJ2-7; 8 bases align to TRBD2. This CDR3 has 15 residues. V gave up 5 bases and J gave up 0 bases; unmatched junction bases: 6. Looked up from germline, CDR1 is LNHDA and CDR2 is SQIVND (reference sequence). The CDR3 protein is CASSLSGSNSYEQYF. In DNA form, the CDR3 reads TGTGCCAGTAGTCTCAGCGGGAGCAACTCCTACGAGCAGTACTTC.

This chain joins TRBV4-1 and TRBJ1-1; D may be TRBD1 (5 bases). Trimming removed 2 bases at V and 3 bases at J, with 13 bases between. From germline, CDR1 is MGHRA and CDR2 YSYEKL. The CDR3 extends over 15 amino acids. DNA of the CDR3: TGCGCCAGCAGCCAATTGGGGTTGGGGGACACTGAAGCTTTCTTT. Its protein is CASSQLGLGDTEAFF.

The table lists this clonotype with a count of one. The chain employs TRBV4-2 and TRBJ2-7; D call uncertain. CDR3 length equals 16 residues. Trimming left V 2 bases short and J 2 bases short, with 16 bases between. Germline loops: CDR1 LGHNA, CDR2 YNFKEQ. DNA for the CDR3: TGTGCCAGCAGCCAAAATCAAAATTTAGAGACCTACGAGCAGTACTTC. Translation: CASSQNQNLETYEQYF.

Here the CDR3 reads CASSLNGHFYEQYV. CDR3 DNA sequence: TGTGCCAGCAGTCTAAATGGACACTTCTACGAGCAGTACGTC. This rearrangement joins TRBV6-1 to TRBJ2-7; possibly TRBD1 for D (5 bases). The CDR3 covers 14 residues. Trimming took off 5 bases at V and 3 bases at J, with 14 bases between the two ends. The V gene's germline CDR1 is MNHNS and CDR2 SASEGT.

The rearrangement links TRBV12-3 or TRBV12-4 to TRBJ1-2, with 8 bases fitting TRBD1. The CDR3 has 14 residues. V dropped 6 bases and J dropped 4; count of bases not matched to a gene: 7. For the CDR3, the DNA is TGTGCCAGCAGCCCAACCGGGACAGGCTATGGCTACACCTTC. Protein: CASSPTGTGYGYTF.

CDR3 in amino acids: CASSLFGSNNYNEQFF. For the CDR3, the DNA is TGTGCCAGCAGTTTGTTTGGCTCGAATAACTACAATGAGCAGTTCTTC. The rearrangement joins TRBV12-3 or TRBV12-4 to TRBJ2-1; D unresolved. Trimming pared 3 bases from V and 3 bases from J, leaving 15 bases between. This CDR3 has 16 residues.

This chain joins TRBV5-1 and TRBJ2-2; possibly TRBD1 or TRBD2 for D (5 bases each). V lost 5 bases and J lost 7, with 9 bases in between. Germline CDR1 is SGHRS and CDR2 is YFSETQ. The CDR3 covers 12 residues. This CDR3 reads CASSWDGGELFF. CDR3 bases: TGCGCCAGCAGTTGGGACGGCGGGGAGCTGTTTTTT.

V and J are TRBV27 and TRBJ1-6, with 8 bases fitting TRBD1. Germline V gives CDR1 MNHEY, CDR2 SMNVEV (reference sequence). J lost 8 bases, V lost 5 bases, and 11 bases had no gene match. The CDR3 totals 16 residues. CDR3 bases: TGTGCCAGCAGTGACCCCAGACAGGGGATTTATTCACCCCTCCACTTT. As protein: CASSDPRQGIYSPLHF.

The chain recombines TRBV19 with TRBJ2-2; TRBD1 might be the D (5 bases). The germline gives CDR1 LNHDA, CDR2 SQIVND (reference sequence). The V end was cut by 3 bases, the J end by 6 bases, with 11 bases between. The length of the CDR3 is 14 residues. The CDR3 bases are TGTGCCAGTAGTATCTTCCAGGGCGCCGGGGAGCTGTTTTTT. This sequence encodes CASSIFQGAGELFF.

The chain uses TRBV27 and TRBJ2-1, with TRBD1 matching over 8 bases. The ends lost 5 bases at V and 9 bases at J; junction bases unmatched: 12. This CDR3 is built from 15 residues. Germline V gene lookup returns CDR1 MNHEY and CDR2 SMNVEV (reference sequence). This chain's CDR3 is CASSQPGDRHSEQFF. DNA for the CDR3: TGTGCCAGCAGTCAGCCCGGGGACAGGCACAGTGAGCAGTTCTTC.